These 20 T cell receptor beta chains share one sample of origin, sequenced in a study of CD8 T cells in Susac syndrome. RNA, at roughly 0.45 to 1 ug, was reverse transcribed with random hexamers. Each CDR3 protein gets one entry after TCRdb re-called the immunoSEQ multiplex PCR reads with MiXCR. The sample yields around 80,000 distinct CDR3 sequences, roughly 93% seen once. The sample comprised CD8+ T cells from PBMCs. Source of these receptors: a human donor in good health.

The V call is TRBV7-9, the J call TRBJ2-5; a possible D gene is TRBD1 (5 bases). Germline lookup yields CDR1 SEHNR and CDR2 FQNEAQ (reference sequence). Trimming took 1 base from V and 1 from J, leaving 13 bases between them. CDR3 length: 16 residues. The CDR3 DNA follows: TGTGCCAGCAGCTTAGTCGGGTCAGGGCCCCAAGAGACCCAGTACTTC. Protein: CASSLVGSGPQETQYF.

The J gene is TRBJ2-7, the V gene TRBV10-3; D remains ambiguous. V dropped 0 bases and J dropped 1 base, with 4 bases sitting between them. The germline V gene has CDR1 ENHRY and CDR2 SYGVKD. There are 13 residues in the CDR3. The CDR3 nucleotides are TGTGCCATCAGTGAGTCGGGGTCCTACGAGCAGTACGTC. It yields the protein CAISESGSYEQYV.

J is TRBJ1-2 and V is TRBV11-2; D ambiguous. The germline CDR1 and CDR2 sequences are SGHAT and FQNNGV. The CDR3 runs 14 residues. V was pared by 1 base and J by 3 bases, with 9 bases between. The DNA for the CDR3 is TGTGCCAGCAGCTTAGCCGGGCGATACTATGGCTACACCTTC. This sequence encodes CASSLAGRYYGYTF. Together with reference TRBV11-2 and TRBJ1-2, the CDR3 gives the full variable domain: EAGVAQSPRYKIIEKRQSVAFWCNPISGHATLYWYQQILGQGPKLLIQFQNNGVVDDSQLPKDRFSAERLKGVDSTLKIQPAKLEDSAVYLCASSLAGRYYGYTFGSGTRLTVV.

V gene TRBV14 combines with J gene TRBJ2-2; D is possibly TRBD1 (5 bases). Trimming took 0 bases from V and 6 from J, leaving 14 bases between them. The V gene's germline CDR1 is SGHDN and CDR2 FVKESK. The CDR3 runs to 16 residues. The CDR3 spells CASSQEWGALAGELFF. DNA for the CDR3: TGTGCCAGCAGCCAAGAATGGGGCGCATTGGCCGGGGAGCTGTTTTTT.

J is TRBJ1-2 and V is TRBV4-3; 8 bases fit TRBD1. V trimming: 3 bases; J trimming: 3 bases; junction bases outside the gene matches: 6. Germline CDR1 LGHNA, CDR2 YSLEER. The length of the CDR3 is 15 residues. The DNA for the CDR3 is TGCGCCAGCAGCCACCTCGGACAGGGTGACTATGGCTACACCTTC. Translation: CASSHLGQGDYGYTF.

The chain joins TRBV9 to TRBJ1-5, with D possibly being TRBD1 (5 bases). V was cut by 0 bases and J by 2 bases, with 12 bases left in between. In germline, CDR1 is SGDLS, CDR2 YYNGEE. The CDR3 covers 16 residues. The CDR3 region is CASSVGTGDGNQPQHF. CDR3 sequence (DNA): TGTGCCAGCAGCGTAGGAACGGGGGATGGCAATCAGCCCCAGCATTTT.

J is TRBJ2-3 and V is TRBV6-2 or TRBV6-3; possibly TRBD1 or TRBD2 for D (7 bases each). Germline lookup yields CDR1 MNHEY and CDR2 SVGEGT. This CDR3 has 14 residues. The ends were cut back, 6 bases at V and 4 bases at J, with 14 bases in the middle. For the CDR3, the DNA is TGTGCCAGCAGCCCCAGGGGGGGCCCAGATACGCAGTATTTT. The encoded protein is CASSPRGGPDTQYF.

This clonotype was recorded only once. J is TRBJ2-3 and V is TRBV12-3 or TRBV12-4, with D tentatively TRBD2 (5 bases). V was clipped by 5 bases and J by 1 base, with 13 bases between them. The CDR3 extends over 15 amino acids. DNA of the CDR3: TGTGCCAGCAGTGCTCAACGGCGGGGCACAGATACGCAGTATTTT. As protein: CASSAQRRGTDTQYF.

This rearrangement joins TRBV9 to TRBJ2-2; D is unclear. V gave up 5 bases and J gave up 3 bases, with 11 bases separating them. The CDR3 loop spans 14 amino acids. From germline, CDR1 is SGDLS and CDR2 YYNGEE. CDR3 amino acids: CASRHILDTGELFF. The CDR3 nucleotides are TGTGCCAGCAGGCACATACTGGACACCGGGGAGCTGTTTTTT.

CDR3 sequence reads: CAWSVDREAFF. The CDR3 DNA reads as TGTGCCTGGAGCGTCGACAGAGAAGCTTTCTTT. This chain links TRBV30 with TRBJ1-1, with a tentative D call TRBD1 (5 bases). Looked up from germline, CDR1 is GTSNPN and CDR2 is SVGIG (reference sequence). V lost 3 bases and J lost 8, with 10 bases in between. This CDR3 is 11 amino acids long.

This clonotype was seen a single time. V and J are TRBV12-3 or TRBV12-4 and TRBJ2-1, with D unclear. V dropped 5 bases and J dropped 9 bases, with 14 bases sitting between them. The CDR3 sequence is 13 residues long. The CDR3 DNA reads as TGTGCCAGCAGTCGACCCGAACGGAGTGAGCAGTTCTTC. It specifies CASSRPERSEQFF.

The gene calls are TRBV4-1 and TRBJ2-1; D not certain. The V end was cut by 0 bases, the J end by 7 bases, with 10 bases between. Looked up from germline, CDR1 is MGHRA and CDR2 is YSYEKL. This CDR3 has 14 amino acids. CDR3 loop: CASSQDTAQNEQFF. The CDR3 nucleotides are TGCGCCAGCAGCCAAGATACAGCCCAAAATGAGCAGTTCTTC.

The rearrangement uses TRBV28 and TRBJ1-2; D is unresolved. From germline, CDR1 is MDHEN and CDR2 SYDVKM. The CDR3 contains 11 residues. The V end lost 4 bases, the J end lost 8 bases, and 8 bases lay between the germline ends. Written as DNA, the CDR3 is TGTGCCAGCAGTTCTCCATGGGGCTACACCTTC. Residues: CASSSPWGYTF.

The chain is built from TRBV3-1 and TRBJ2-1; the D call may be TRBD1 or TRBD2 (6 bases each). Per the germline V gene, CDR1 is LGHDT and CDR2 is YNNKEL (reference sequence). V dropped 5 bases and J dropped 5 bases, with 19 bases sitting between them. The CDR3 has 16 residues. CDR3 protein: CASSSPGATKNNEQFF. The CDR3 DNA sequence: TGTGCCAGCAGCTCCCCGGGGGCTACCAAGAACAATGAGCAGTTCTTC.

The chain links TRBV30 to TRBJ2-2; D is unclear. V dropped 3 bases and J dropped 3 bases, with 11 bases sitting between them. This CDR3 region has 14 residues. Germline CDR1 is GTSNPN and CDR2 is SVGIG (reference sequence). The CDR3 DNA reads as TGTGCCTGGAGCCCCGACATCGACACCGGGGAGCTGTTTTTT. Protein: CAWSPDIDTGELFF. Drawing the rest from reference TRBV30 and TRBJ2-2, the complete variable domain is SQTIHQWPATLVQPVGSPLSLECTVEGTSNPNLYWYRQAAGRGLQLLFYSVGIGQISSEVPQNLSASRPQDRQFILSSKKLLLSDSGFYLCAWSPDIDTGELFFGEGSRLTVL.

The V gene is TRBV25-1, the J gene TRBJ1-2; no firm D call. CDR3 size: 13 residues. CDR1 and CDR2 (germline): MGHDK, SYGVNS. V lost 2 bases to trimming and J lost 4 bases, with 8 bases between them. As DNA, the CDR3 is TGTGCCAGCAGTGAAGGAGGCATCTATGGCTACACCTTC. Protein: CASSEGGIYGYTF.

The DNA of the CDR3 is TGTGCCAGCAGCGGCGACAGGGGAACCGCTGAAGCTTTCTTT. Translation gives CASSGDRGTAEAFF. This chain joins TRBV5-6 and TRBJ1-1, with TRBD1 identical over 8 bases. Per germline, CDR1 SGHDT and CDR2 YYEEEE. The V and J ends lost 4 bases and 6 bases, in that order; junction bases with no gene match: 8. The CDR3 extends over 14 amino acids.

V usage is TRBV7-8 and J usage is TRBJ1-5; the D is unclear. CDR1 and CDR2 from the germline V gene are SGHVS and FQNEAQ. Trimming shortened V by 2 bases and J by 9 bases, and 11 bases separated the two germline ends. This CDR3 spans 13 amino acids. This CDR3 is CASSLSAPPPQHF. CDR3 sequence (DNA): TGTGCCAGCAGCTTAAGTGCGCCTCCGCCCCAGCATTTT.

The V and J genes are TRBV7-9 and TRBJ1-2; 7 bases are shared with TRBD1. V trimming: 0 bases; J trimming: 6 bases; junction bases outside the gene matches: 13. Germline CDR1 and CDR2: SEHNR and FQNEAQ (reference sequence). CDR3 length: 17 residues. The CDR3 protein is CASSLAPGLPQGDGYTF. Here the CDR3 DNA reads TGTGCCAGCAGCTTAGCCCCTGGCTTACCCCAGGGGGATGGCTACACCTTC.

This sequence joins TRBV29-1 and TRBJ1-2; D is undetermined. This CDR3 is 12 amino acids long. The V and J ends lost 3 bases and 3 bases respectively, with 8 bases between them. Germline V gene data show CDR1 as SQVTM and CDR2 as ANQGSEA. The CDR3 DNA reads TGCAGCGTTGAGGATGGGTACTATGGCTACACCTTC. Its translation: CSVEDGYYGYTF.